This T cell receptor beta chain was observed in a study of OX40 agonist ivuxolimab in advanced cancers. The study's findings and limits: The CD4+ and CD8+ T cells in the blood had expanded clonally by week 6 at 0.1 to 3.0 mg/kg.

There are 11 residues in the CDR3. The V and J ends lost 3 bases and 3 bases respectively, with 2 bases between them. Germline V gene data show CDR1 as LNHDA and CDR2 as SQIVND (reference sequence). Clones were sequenced by immunoSEQ multiplex PCR, and TCRdb holds only the in-frame ones, with some missing. The table lists approximately 64,000 clones, 85% of them singletons, with approximately 4% in the top ten. The sample holds one count of this clone. Its target is unknown. This chain connects TRBV19 to TRBJ2-5; no reliable D call. This TCR was recovered from an adult with an advanced solid tumor such as melanoma, head and neck, liver or kidney cancer. The specimen was CD4+ or CD8+ T cells sorted from blood, collected in a trial of the OX40 agonist ivuxolimab. The CDR3 loop reads CASSIKETQYF. The CDR3 nucleotides are TGTGCCAGTAGTATTAAAGAGACCCAGTACTTC.